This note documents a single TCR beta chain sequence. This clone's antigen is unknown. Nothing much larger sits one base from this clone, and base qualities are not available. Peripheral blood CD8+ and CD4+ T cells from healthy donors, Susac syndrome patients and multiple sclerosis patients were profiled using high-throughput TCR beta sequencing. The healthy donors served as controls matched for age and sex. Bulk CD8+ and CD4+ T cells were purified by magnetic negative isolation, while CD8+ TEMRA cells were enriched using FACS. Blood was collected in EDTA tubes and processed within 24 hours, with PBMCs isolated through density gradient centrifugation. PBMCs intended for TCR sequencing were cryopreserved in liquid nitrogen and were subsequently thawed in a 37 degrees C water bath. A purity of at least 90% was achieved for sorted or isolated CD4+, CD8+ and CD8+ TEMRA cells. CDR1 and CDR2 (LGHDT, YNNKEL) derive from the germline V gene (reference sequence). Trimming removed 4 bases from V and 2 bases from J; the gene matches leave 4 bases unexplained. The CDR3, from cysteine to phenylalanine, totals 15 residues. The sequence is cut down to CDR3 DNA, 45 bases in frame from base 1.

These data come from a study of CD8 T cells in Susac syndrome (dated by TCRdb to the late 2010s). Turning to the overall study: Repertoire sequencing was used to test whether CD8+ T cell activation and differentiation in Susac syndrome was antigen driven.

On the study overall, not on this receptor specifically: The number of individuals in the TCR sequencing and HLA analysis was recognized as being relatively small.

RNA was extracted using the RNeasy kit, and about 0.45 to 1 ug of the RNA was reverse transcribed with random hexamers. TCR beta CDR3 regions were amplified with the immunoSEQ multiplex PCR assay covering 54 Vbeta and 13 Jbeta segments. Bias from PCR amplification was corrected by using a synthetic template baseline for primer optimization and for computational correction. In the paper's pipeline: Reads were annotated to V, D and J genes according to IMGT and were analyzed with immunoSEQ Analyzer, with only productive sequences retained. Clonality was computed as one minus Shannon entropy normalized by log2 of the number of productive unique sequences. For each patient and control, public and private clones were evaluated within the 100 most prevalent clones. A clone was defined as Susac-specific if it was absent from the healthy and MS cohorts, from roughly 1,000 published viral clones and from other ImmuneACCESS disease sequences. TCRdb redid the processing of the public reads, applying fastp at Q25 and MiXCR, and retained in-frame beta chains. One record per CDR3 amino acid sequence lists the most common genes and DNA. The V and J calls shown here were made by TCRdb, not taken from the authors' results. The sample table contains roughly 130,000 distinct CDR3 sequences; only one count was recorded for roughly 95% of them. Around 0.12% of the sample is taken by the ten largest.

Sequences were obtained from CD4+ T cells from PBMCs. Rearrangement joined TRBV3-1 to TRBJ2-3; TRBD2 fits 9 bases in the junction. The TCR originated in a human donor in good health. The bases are TGTGCCAGCAGCCTGACTAGCGGATTCACAGATACGCAGTATTTT. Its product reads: CASSLTSGFTDTQYF.